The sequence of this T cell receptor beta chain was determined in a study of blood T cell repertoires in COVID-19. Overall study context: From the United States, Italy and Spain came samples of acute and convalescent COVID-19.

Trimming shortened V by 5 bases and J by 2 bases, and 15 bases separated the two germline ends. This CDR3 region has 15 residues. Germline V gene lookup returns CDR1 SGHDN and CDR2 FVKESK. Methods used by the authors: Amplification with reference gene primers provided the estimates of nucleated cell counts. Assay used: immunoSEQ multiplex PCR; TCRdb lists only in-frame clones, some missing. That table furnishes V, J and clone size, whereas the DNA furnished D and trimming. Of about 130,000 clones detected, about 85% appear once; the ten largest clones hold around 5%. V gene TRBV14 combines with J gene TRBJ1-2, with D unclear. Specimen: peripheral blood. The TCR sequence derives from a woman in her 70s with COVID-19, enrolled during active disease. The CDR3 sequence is CASSKTGDPNYGYTF. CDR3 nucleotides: TGTGCCAGCAGCAAGACCGGGGATCCGAACTATGGCTACACCTTC. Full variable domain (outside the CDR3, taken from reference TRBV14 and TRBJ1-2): EAGVTQFPSHSVIEKGQTVTLRCDPISGHDNLYWYRRVMGKEIKFLLHFVKESKQDESGMPNNRFLAERTGGTYSTLKVQPAELEDSGVYFCASSKTGDPNYGYTFGSGTRLTVV.